A selection of T cell receptor beta chains follows, all from one sample in a study of cytomegalovirus exposure and HLA in healthy donors. Only in-frame clones appear in the TCRdb table, and some are missing; sequencing was by immunoSEQ multiplex PCR. The table has around 150,000 clones, 75% to 85% seen once. Sequenced sample: PBMCs. The source is a human donor in good health. CDR3s include the opening cysteine and the closing phenylalanine or tryptophan. The D gene is left open where the match is weak. Clone size is given for some rows only: seen once, a few or many times, or a class if the clone is expanded.

j_call clone_size v_call d_call cdr3_length cdr3_nt cdr3_aa
TRBJ1-1 NA TRBV4-1 NA 14 TGCGCCAGCAGCCAAGGAGGGCAGAATTCAGAAGCTTTCTTT CASSQGGQNSEAFF
TRBJ2-5 NA TRBV5-4 TRBD2 16 TGTGCCAGCAGCCAGAGAAGGGTAGCGGGGCAAGAGACCCAGTACTTC CASSQRRVAGQETQYF
TRBJ2-3 NA TRBV25-1 TRBD2 15 TGTGCCAGCCAGTTCCGGGAGGACCCCACAGATACGCAGTATTTT CASQFREDPTDTQYF
TRBJ2-7 NA TRBV5-4 NA 14 TGTGCCAGCAGCGATCGCGGGGTACCCTACGAGCAGTACTTC CASSDRGVPYEQYF
TRBJ1-1 NA TRBV10-3 NA 12 TGTGCCATCAGTGACGACTACACTGAAGCTTTCTTT CAISDDYTEAFF
TRBJ2-1 NA TRBV5-4 NA 17 TGTGCCAGCAGCCAGCCTCGGGGGAGCGAGTCCTACAATGAGCAGTTCTTC CASSQPRGSESYNEQFF
TRBJ1-1 NA TRBV7-6 NA 14 TGTGCCAGCAGCCGAACCAGGGATAACACTGAAGCTTTCTTT CASSRTRDNTEAFF
TRBJ2-2 NA TRBV29-1 TRBD2 17 TGCAGCATCTACAGGGGGAGACTAGCGGGAGCCACCGGGGAGCTGTTTTTT CSIYRGRLAGATGELFF
TRBJ1-1 NA TRBV10-3 TRBD1 14 TGTGCCATCAGTAATAGGACAGGGAGGACTGAAGCTTTCTTT CAISNRTGRTEAFF
TRBJ1-5 NA TRBV27 TRBD1 15 TGTGCCAGCAGTTCGGGGACAGGGGGCAATCAGCCCCAGCATTTT CASSSGTGGNQPQHF
TRBJ2-1 NA TRBV5-1 TRBD2 15 TGCGCCAGCACCTCTCCGGGACTAGCGGGCAATGAGCAGTTCTTC CASTSPGLAGNEQFF
TRBJ1-2 once TRBV2 NA 15 TGTGCCAGCAGTGGCAAGTGGGACATTGACTATGGCTACACCTTC CASSGKWDIDYGYTF
TRBJ1-2 once TRBV28 NA 13 TGTGCCAGTGGAGAGGTTCAGAACTATGGCTACACCTTC CASGEVQNYGYTF
TRBJ2-5 NA TRBV4-1 NA 15 TGCGCCAGCAGCCAAGTTATTGCGGGGCAAGAGACCCAGTACTTC CASSQVIAGQETQYF
TRBJ2-2 NA TRBV5-4 TRBD2 17 TGTGCCAGCAGCCAGGGAGCCGGCGGGAGGGTCGCCGGGGAGCTGTTTTTT CASSQGAGGRVAGELFF
TRBJ2-7 NA TRBV6-5 NA 14 TGTGCCAGCAGTTACTTCGACAGAGGATACGAGCAGTACTTC CASSYFDRGYEQYF
TRBJ1-2 NA TRBV7-9 NA 14 TGTGCCAGCAGCCCAGAGGCGCGTCGCTATGGCTACACCTTC CASSPEARRYGYTF
TRBJ2-1 NA TRBV30 TRBD1 14 TGTGCCTGGTCCCAGGGACAGCTATACAATGAGCAGTTCTTC CAWSQGQLYNEQFF
TRBJ1-6 once TRBV6-6 TRBD1 15 TGTGCCAGCAGTTACTCGACAGGGACCGATTCACCCCTCCACTTT CASSYSTGTDSPLHF
TRBJ2-2 NA TRBV7-2 NA 14 TGTGCCAGCAGCGTAAGCGTAGCTACCGGGGAGCTGTTTTTT CASSVSVATGELFF
TRBJ2-3 NA TRBV7-9 NA 15 TGTGCCAGCAGCTTAGCGGGGGGGCCCACAGATACGCAGTATTTT CASSLAGGPTDTQYF
TRBJ1-3 NA TRBV7-9 NA 15 TGTGCCAGCAGCCGCAACTTACGCTCTGGAAACACCATATATTTT CASSRNLRSGNTIYF
TRBJ2-3 once TRBV10-2 TRBD2 15 TGCGCCAGCGGGTTAGCGGGGGGACTCACAGATACGCAGTATTTT CASGLAGGLTDTQYF
TRBJ1-5 NA TRBV19 NA 14 TGTGCCAGTAGTATCGGCACAGGGCATCAGCCCCAGCATTTT CASSIGTGHQPQHF
TRBJ2-3 NA TRBV7-8 NA 13 TGTGCCAGCAGCCAACGGGGCACAGATACGCAGTATTTT CASSQRGTDTQYF
TRBJ1-1 NA TRBV4-2 TRBD1 17 TGTGCCAGCAGCCTCGGACAGGGCCTTTCGTGGAACACTGAAGCTTTCTTT CASSLGQGLSWNTEAFF
TRBJ2-3 NA TRBV7-9 NA 13 TGTGCCAGCAGTAGGAGGACGGGAGATACGCAGTATTTT CASSRRTGDTQYF
TRBJ1-5 NA TRBV19 TRBD1 17 TGTGCCAGTAGTATTGGGGACAGCCCTGGAATCAATCAGCCCCAGCATTTT CASSIGDSPGINQPQHF
TRBJ2-7 NA TRBV29-1 TRBD1 15 TGCAGCGTTGAAGGTTGGGACAGGGAAAACTACGAGCAGTACTTC CSVEGWDRENYEQYF
TRBJ1-3 NA TRBV11-3 TRBD1 15 TGTGCCAGCAGCCGGGACAGCACCTCTGGAAACACCATATATTTT CASSRDSTSGNTIYF
TRBJ1-1 few TRBV6-5 NA 14 TGTGCCAGCAGTTACCAGGGTTTGAACACTGAAGCTTTCTTT CASSYQGLNTEAFF
TRBJ2-3 NA TRBV7-3 NA 14 TGTGCCAGCAGCCCCACCGGGGATGCAGATACGCAGTATTTT CASSPTGDADTQYF
TRBJ2-3 NA TRBV9 TRBD2 13 TGTGCCAGCAGCCCTTCTAGCGGGGATACGCAGTATTTT CASSPSSGDTQYF
TRBJ2-1 NA TRBV11-2 NA 14 TGTGCCAGCAGGGGGACAACGGATTACAATGAGCAGTTCTTC CASRGTTDYNEQFF
TRBJ2-7 once TRBV19 TRBD2 18 TGTGCCAGTAGTATTTATACCGGGACTACGGAGAGGAAATACGAGCAGTACTTC CASSIYTGTTERKYEQYF
TRBJ1-4 NA TRBV5-1 NA 15 TGCGCCAGCAGCTTCATGCGGGAAAGGAATGAAAAACTGTTTTTT CASSFMRERNEKLFF
TRBJ1-1 NA TRBV15 TRBD1 17 TGTGCCACCAGCAAGGCAAACAGTGGGACAGGGGTCACTGAAGCTTTCTTT CATSKANSGTGVTEAFF
TRBJ1-6 NA TRBV5-6 NA 15 TGTGCCAGCAGCCCCCCTGGTCAGGCTAATTCACCCCTCCACTTT CASSPPGQANSPLHF
TRBJ2-1 NA TRBV18 TRBD2 17 TGTGCCAGCTCACCAAGCGGATGGGGCGGGAGGGACAATGAGCAGTTCTTC CASSPSGWGGRDNEQFF
TRBJ2-3 NA TRBV5-6 NA 16 TGTGCCAGCAGCTTGGGTGTGGGAGTATCGACAGATACGCAGTATTTT CASSLGVGVSTDTQYF
TRBJ2-7 NA TRBV2 TRBD1 15 TGTGCCAGCAATAATGTCGGACAGGGAATCAACGAGCAGTACTTC CASNNVGQGINEQYF
TRBJ2-1 NA TRBV7-3 TRBD2 15 TGTGCCAGCAGCCCGGGACTAGCGGGGCGTAATGAGCAGTTCTTC CASSPGLAGRNEQFF
TRBJ2-7 NA TRBV28 NA 15 TGTGCCAGCAGTCCATCTCGGACTGTTTCCTACGAGCAGTACTTC CASSPSRTVSYEQYF
TRBJ1-3 NA TRBV19 TRBD1 15 TGTGCCAGTAGTAAGGACAGGGAGTCTGGAAACACCATATATTTT CASSKDRESGNTIYF
TRBJ2-7 NA TRBV7-2 TRBD2 16 TGTGCCAGCAGCTCCGGACTAGCGGGACCCTCCTACGAGCAGTACTTC CASSSGLAGPSYEQYF
TRBJ2-5 NA TRBV11-2 NA 15 TGTGCCAGCAGCTTAGTACGGGGGAAATCTGAGACCCAGTACTTC CASSLVRGKSETQYF